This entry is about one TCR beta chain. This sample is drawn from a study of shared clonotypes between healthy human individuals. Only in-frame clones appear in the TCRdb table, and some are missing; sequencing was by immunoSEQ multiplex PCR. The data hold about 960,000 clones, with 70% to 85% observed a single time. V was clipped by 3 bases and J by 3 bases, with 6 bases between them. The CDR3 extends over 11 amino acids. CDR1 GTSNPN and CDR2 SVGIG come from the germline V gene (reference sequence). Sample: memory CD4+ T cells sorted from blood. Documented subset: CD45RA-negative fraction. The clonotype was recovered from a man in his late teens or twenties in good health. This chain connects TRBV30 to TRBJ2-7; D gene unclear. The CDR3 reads CAWRSGYEQYF. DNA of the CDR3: TGTGCCTGGAGGTCGGGCTACGAGCAGTACTTC. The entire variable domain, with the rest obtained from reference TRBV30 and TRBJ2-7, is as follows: SQTIHQWPATLVQPVGSPLSLECTVEGTSNPNLYWYRQAAGRGLQLLFYSVGIGQISSEVPQNLSASRPQDRQFILSSKKLLLSDSGFYLCAWRSGYEQYFGPGTRLTVT.